The rows below give T cell receptor beta chains drawn from one sample of a study of CD8 T cells in Susac syndrome. TCRdb redid the calling of the immunoSEQ multiplex PCR reads with MiXCR, one entry per CDR3 protein. The repertoire consists of about 100,000 distinct CDR3 sequences, with nearly 97% occurring once and the leading ten covering 0.3%. Sample: CD8+ T cells from PBMCs. The receptors here all came from a human donor with Susac syndrome. Each CDR3 is given with its conserved first and last residue. The order of the fields is CDR3 length, D gene, V gene, J gene, clone size, CDR3 protein, CDR3 DNA. The D gene is left open where the match is weak. Expanded clones get a size class; other rows say once, few or many, or leave the size out.

>17|-|TRBV12-3/TRBV12-4|TRBJ2-5|once
CASSLYEGPRAGETQYF
TGTGCCAGCAGTTTGTACGAGGGACCCCGTGCGGGAGAGACCCAGTACTTC
>16|-|TRBV11-2|TRBJ1-2|-
CASSSDLEITDYGYTF
TGTGCCAGCAGCTCCGACCTCGAGATAACCGACTATGGCTACACCTTC
>13|-|TRBV16|TRBJ1-2|-
CASSQAGIYGYTF
TGTGCCAGCAGCCAAGCAGGAATTTATGGCTACACCTTC
>15|-|TRBV23-1|TRBJ2-5|-
CASTPGAGEVGTQYF
TGCGCCAGCACCCCAGGGGCCGGGGAGGTCGGGACCCAGTACTTC
>14|-|TRBV2|TRBJ1-6|-
CASCGDTPGSPLHF
TGTGCCAGCTGCGGGGACACTCCTGGTTCACCCCTCCACTTT
>12|TRBD1|TRBV20-1|TRBJ1-2|-
CSATTGSYGYTF
TGCAGTGCCACGACAGGGAGCTATGGCTACACCTTC
>23|TRBD2|TRBV23-1|TRBJ2-1|-
CASSQRLAGRGPGGDPTRNEQFF
TGCGCCAGCAGTCAAAGGCTAGCGGGTCGAGGGCCGGGTGGAGACCCAACTCGCAATGAGCAGTTCTTC
>14|-|TRBV2|TRBJ2-2|-
CASGQRSNTGELFF
TGTGCCAGCGGGCAGCGGTCGAACACCGGGGAGCTGTTTTTT
>14|TRBD2|TRBV24-1|TRBJ2-1|-
CATSASGGPVEQFF
TGTGCCACCAGTGCCTCGGGGGGGCCAGTTGAGCAGTTCTTC
>16|-|TRBV15|TRBJ2-6|once
CATSPTGNRGANVLTF
TGTGCCACCAGCCCAACAGGAAATAGGGGGGCCAACGTCCTGACTTTC
>15|-|TRBV23-1|TRBJ1-6|-
CASSQSLGFNSPLHF
TGCGCCAGCAGTCAATCTTTAGGGTTTAATTCACCCCTCCACTTT
>13|-|TRBV28|TRBJ1-5|-
CASQYRGNQPQHF
TGTGCCAGCCAGTACAGGGGCAATCAGCCCCAGCATTTT
>12|-|TRBV14|TRBJ2-7|-
CASSLDMDEQYF
TGTGCCAGCAGCCTTGACATGGACGAGCAGTACTTC
>14|-|TRBV3-1|TRBJ2-1|-
CASSHQGSYNEQFF
TGTGCCAGCAGCCACCAGGGGTCGTACAATGAGCAGTTCTTC
>14|TRBD1|TRBV5-4|TRBJ1-2|-
CASSTNRGRRGYTF
TGTGCCAGCAGCACAAACAGGGGACGCAGGGGCTACACCTTC
>13|-|TRBV18|TRBJ2-5|-
CASSPRDKETQYF
TGTGCCAGCTCACCCAGAGATAAAGAGACCCAGTACTTC
>12|-|TRBV27|TRBJ1-1|-
CASSDRSTEAFF
TGTGCCAGCAGCGACAGGAGCACTGAAGCTTTCTTT
>13|-|TRBV5-6|TRBJ2-7|-
CASSLGLAGEQYF
TGTGCCAGCAGTTTAGGCCTAGCCGGCGAGCAGTACTTC